The next 10 T cell receptor beta chains were all read from a single sample in a study of metastatic and nonmetastatic thyroid tumors. Not a single patient had been given any form of treatment at any point before undergoing thyroid surgery. Via MiXCR, TCRdb re-called the PCR reads. This sample has 35,000 to 45,000 clones, with around an eighth found just once. The sample taken for sequencing was blood. Source of these receptors: a male donor with papillary thyroid cancer or a benign thyroid nodule (not recorded which). Some clones in this sample may be carry-over from other donors' samples.

This clone appeared many times. The rearrangement links TRBV27 to TRBJ2-3; D might be TRBD2 (6 bases). The CDR3 has 15 amino acids. Germline V gene data show CDR1 as MNHEY and CDR2 as SMNVEV (reference sequence). With 6 bases removed from V and 0 bases from J, the gap between germline ends came to 13 bases. This chain's CDR3 is CASSWRGGSTDTQYF. In nucleotides, the CDR3 is TGTGCCAGCAGCTGGCGGGGTGGCAGCACAGATACGCAGTATTTT.

The table lists this clone with many counts. J is TRBJ1-2 and V is TRBV5-5, with D maybe TRBD1 (5 bases). Trimming removed 0 bases at V and 3 bases at J, with 12 bases between. The CDR3 has 15 residues. Germline V gives CDR1 SGHKS, CDR2 YYEKEE (reference sequence). CDR3: CASSLGYGGDYGYTF. The CDR3 DNA is TGTGCCAGCAGCTTGGGCTACGGGGGAGACTATGGCTACACCTTC. Using reference TRBV5-5 and TRBJ1-2 for the parts outside the CDR3, the full variable domain is DAGVTQSPTHLIKTRGQQVTLRCSPISGHKSVSWYQQVLGQGPQFIFQYYEKEERGRGNFPDRFSARQFPNYSSELNVNALLLGDSALYLCASSLGYGGDYGYTFGSGTRLTVV.

The genes are TRBV27 and TRBJ1-6, with 7 bases fitting TRBD1. The CDR3 extends over 13 amino acids. The germline V gene has CDR1 MNHEY and CDR2 SMNVEV (reference sequence). Losses at the gene ends were 5 bases for V and 16 bases for J; bases not matched to a gene: 11. CDR3 amino acids: CASSVWDSSTLHF. The CDR3 nucleotides are TGTGCCAGCAGTGTATGGGACAGTTCAACACTCCACTTT.

This clone has ten or more counts. The chain links TRBV28 to TRBJ1-5; no firm D call. This CDR3 comprises 16 residues. Germline CDR1 is MDHEN and CDR2 is SYDVKM. Trimming cost V 7 bases and J 0 bases, with 16 bases left between them. This CDR3 is CASTLTPGSSNQPQHF. CDR3 nucleotides: TGTGCCAGCACTCTAACACCGGGGTCTAGCAATCAGCCCCAGCATTTT. The full variable domain, rest sourced from reference TRBV28 and TRBJ1-5, is DVKVTQSSRYLVKRTGEKVFLECVQDMDHENMFWYRQDPGLGLRLIYFSYDVKMKEKGDIPEGYSVSREKKERFSLILESASTNQTSMYLCASTLTPGSSNQPQHFGDGTRLSIL.

This clone was seen at least ten times. The chain couples TRBV4-1 to TRBJ2-3, with TRBD2 identical over 7 bases. CDR1 is MGHRA and CDR2 is YSYEKL in the germline V gene. V shed 1 base and J 6 bases; nucleotides not matched to a gene: 10. There are 16 residues in the CDR3. The DNA of the CDR3 is TGCGCCAGCAGCCAAGTCGGCGGGAGAGGGGACGATACGCAGTATTTT. This gives the protein CASSQVGGRGDDTQYF.

About this clone itself: A much larger clone lies a single base off, so this may be a read error. The CDR3 DNA follows: TGTGCCATCAGCCGGGGGCCGGGACAGGGTTCCCCTGGGCAGTACTTC. It translates to CAISRGPGQGSPGQYF. The chain uses TRBV3-1 and TRBJ2-7, with 9 positions matching TRBD1. Germline V gene lookup returns CDR1 LGHDT and CDR2 YNNKEL (reference sequence). CDR3 size: 16 residues.

There are many counts of this clone. The J gene is TRBJ2-7, the V gene TRBV5-5; no firm D call. The V gene lost 4 bases and the J gene lost 5 bases, with 19 bases spanning the gap. Germline CDR1 SGHKS, CDR2 YYEKEE (reference sequence). CDR3 size: 15 residues. The CDR3: CASSPDGIALDEQYF. The CDR3 DNA reads as TGTGCCAGCAGCCCGGATGGAATTGCCCTGGACGAGCAGTACTTC.

The sample holds many counts of this clone. This chain uses TRBV4-1 with TRBJ2-7; 11 bases fit TRBD2. Trimming cost V 1 base and J 5 bases; bases outside gene matches: 7. The germline V gene encodes CDR1 MGHRA and CDR2 YSYEKL. This CDR3 is built from 16 residues. For the CDR3, the DNA is TGCGCCAGCAGCCAAGTAAATATGGGACTAGCGGACGAGCAGTACTTC. It yields the protein CASSQVNMGLADEQYF.

This clone was found a few times. One junction end disagrees with the germline gene, perhaps due to a read error. The V gene is TRBV6-1, the J gene TRBJ1-6; 7 positions match TRBD1. This CDR3 comprises 16 residues. In germline, CDR1 is MNHNS, CDR2 SASEGT. CDR3 sequence reads: CASRPPGGGYNSPLQF. In nucleotides, the CDR3 is TGTGCCAGCAGGCCCCCAGGAGGGGGCTATAATTCACCCCTCCAATTT.

This clone was recorded at least ten times. Other DNA sequences in the sample encode the same CDR3. V usage is TRBV6-1 and J usage is TRBJ2-1, with TRBD2 identical over 11 bases. The CDR3 sequence is 16 residues long. Germline CDR1 is MNHNS and CDR2 is SASEGT. Trimming at V came to 7 bases and at J to 0 bases, leaving 5 bases not matched to a gene. In nucleotides, the CDR3 is TGTGCCAGCATCATGCTAGCGGGAGGCTCCTACAATGAGCAGTTCTTC. Translating it yields CASIMLAGGSYNEQFF.